The entry below gives a single T cell receptor beta chain sequence along with its context. Compared with germline, one end of the junction differs, possibly owing to a read error. The data derive from a study of technical replicates of blood from a few donors. This CDR3 has 11 residues. Germline CDR1 MNHNS, CDR2 SASEGT. Generated by immunoSEQ multiplex PCR, the TCRdb table keeps only in-frame clones and is missing some. The sample lists more than 75,000 clones; approximately 94% were seen once. This TCR was recovered from a human donor in good health. The sample was T cells isolated from PBMCs. The chain carries TRBV6-1 and TRBJ1-1; 7 bases are shared with TRBD1. The CDR3 region has the DNA TGTGCCAGCAGTCAAGTCGGGGACAGCGGATTT. Its translation is CASSQVGDSGF.